This is a list of T cell receptor beta chains from one sample in a study of blood T cell repertoires in COVID-19. Some clones are missing from TCRdb's copy, which holds only in-frame ones; the method was immunoSEQ multiplex PCR. The table shows about 160,000 clones, with approximately 84% occurring only once. Material for sequencing was peripheral blood. The receptors derive from a woman aged 80 or over with acute or convalescent COVID-19. Each CDR3 is given with its conserved first and last residue. The D gene is left open where the match is weak. Rows give clone size only sometimes, using once, few, many, or a class for an expanded clone.

j_call | clone_size | v_call | d_call | cdr3_aa | cdr3_nt
TRBJ2-7 | NA | TRBV2 | NA | CASQRDGGGEQYF | TGTGCCAGCCAACGGGACGGCGGAGGGGAGCAGTACTTC
TRBJ2-3 | NA | TRBV11-2 | NA | CASSLDSEDTQYF | TGTGCCAGCAGCTTAGACAGCGAGGATACGCAGTATTTT
TRBJ1-2 | NA | TRBV11-2 | NA | CASSLGYAESWGYTF | TGTGCCAGCAGCTTAGGGTACGCGGAATCTTGGGGCTACACCTTC
TRBJ1-1 | NA | TRBV20-1 | NA | CSAVGGTEAFF | TGCAGTGCTGTTGGGGGGACTGAAGCTTTCTTT
TRBJ1-1 | NA | TRBV30 | TRBD1 | CAWKSGTANTEAFF | TGTGCCTGGAAGTCCGGGACAGCGAACACTGAAGCTTTCTTT
TRBJ1-3 | many | TRBV6-5 | NA | CASSYSTLSSGNTIYF | TGTGCCAGCAGTTACTCGACACTCAGCTCTGGAAACACCATATATTTT
TRBJ1-2 | few | TRBV2 | NA | CASSAGQTYGYTF | TGTGCCAGCAGTGCTGGGCAGACATATGGCTACACCTTC
TRBJ2-1 | NA | TRBV18 | TRBD2 | CASSPPGLAGVNEQFF | TGTGCCAGCTCACCACCGGGACTAGCGGGAGTCAATGAGCAGTTCTTC
TRBJ1-4 | NA | TRBV28 | TRBD1 | CASSPDRGHEGEKLFF | TGTGCCAGCAGCCCCGACAGGGGGCATGAAGGTGAAAAACTGTTTTTT
TRBJ2-7 | NA | TRBV5-5 | NA | CASSLRAISYEQYF | TGTGCCAGCAGCTTGCGCGCAATTTCCTACGAGCAGTACTTC
TRBJ2-7 | NA | TRBV19 | TRBD2 | CASSPTSGGTNYEQYF | TGTGCCAGTAGTCCGACTAGCGGGGGAACCAACTACGAGCAGTACTTC
TRBJ2-1 | NA | TRBV12-3/TRBV12-4 | NA | CASSLGGNQFF | TGTGCCAGCAGTTTAGGAGGAAACCAGTTCTTC
TRBJ2-3 | NA | TRBV19 | NA | CATSPGQLIPDTQYF | TGTGCCACCTCCCCGGGACAATTGATTCCAGATACGCAGTATTTT
TRBJ2-7 | NA | TRBV30 | NA | CAWSGQGLEQYF | TGTGCCTGGAGTGGCCAGGGGCTGGAGCAGTACTTC
TRBJ1-2 | NA | TRBV30 | NA | CAWSDSYGYTF | TGTGCCTGGAGTGACTCGTATGGCTACACCTTC
TRBJ1-1 | NA | TRBV5-1 | NA | CASSLLSNTEAFF | TGCGCCAGCAGCTTGCTAAGTAACACTGAAGCTTTCTTT
TRBJ2-1 | NA | TRBV18 | TRBD2 | CASSPTSGYNEQFF | TGTGCCAGCTCACCAACTAGCGGCTACAATGAGCAGTTCTTC
TRBJ1-1 | NA | TRBV20-1 | NA | CSASGDTEAFF | TGCAGTGCGTCAGGGGACACTGAAGCTTTCTTT
TRBJ2-5 | few | TRBV11-2 | NA | CASSLALPLGETQYF | TGTGCCAGCAGCTTAGCCCTACCACTAGGAGAGACCCAGTACTTC
TRBJ2-7 | NA | TRBV6-1 | TRBD1 | CASSGTGENSRPYEQYF | TGTGCCAGCAGTGGGACAGGGGAAAATTCTCGCCCCTACGAGCAGTACTTC
TRBJ1-1 | NA | TRBV2 | TRBD1 | CASSATGGGAEAFF | TGTGCCAGCAGTGCTACCGGAGGGGGCGCGGAAGCTTTCTTT
TRBJ1-1 | once | TRBV11-2 | NA | CASSLDLEGRAFF | TGTGCCAGCAGCTTAGATCTGGAGGGAAGAGCTTTCTTT
TRBJ1-5 | NA | TRBV30 | NA | CAWSVGGDQPQHF | TGTGCCTGGAGTGTAGGCGGGGATCAGCCCCAGCATTTT
TRBJ2-2 | few | TRBV11-2 | TRBD1 | CASSLRGGYGGELFF | TGTGCCAGCAGCTTACGAGGGGGCTACGGCGGGGAGCTGTTTTTT
TRBJ2-5 | NA | TRBV7-9 | NA | CASSPDPEETQYF | TGTGCCAGCAGCCCTGACCCGGAGGAGACCCAGTACTTC
TRBJ2-3 | many | TRBV10-2 | TRBD2 | CASRGLAAYTDTQYF | TGCGCCAGCAGGGGTCTAGCGGCTTACACAGATACGCAGTATTTT
TRBJ2-1 | NA | TRBV6-5 | TRBD1 | CASSPGQGPNEQFF | TGTGCCAGCAGCCCGGGACAGGGCCCCAATGAGCAGTTCTTC
TRBJ2-7 | medium-sized | TRBV7-9 | TRBD1 | CASSYGQGPEQYF | TGTGCCAGCAGCTACGGACAGGGGCCGGAGCAGTACTTC
TRBJ2-3 | NA | TRBV27 | TRBD1 | CASSHLTGAITTQYF | TGTGCCAGCAGCCATCTGACAGGGGCGATTACTACGCAGTATTTT
TRBJ2-7 | NA | TRBV5-6 | TRBD1 | CASSVGQGYYNEQYF | TGTGCCAGCAGCGTAGGACAGGGATACTACAACGAGCAGTACTTC
TRBJ1-5 | NA | TRBV7-8 | NA | CASSLAGYYQPQHF | TGTGCCAGCAGCTTAGCCGGGTATTATCAGCCCCAGCATTTT
TRBJ2-1 | NA | TRBV5-4 | NA | CASSLPTTSRNEQFF | TGTGCCAGCAGCTTACCAACCACTAGCCGCAATGAGCAGTTCTTC
TRBJ1-2 | NA | TRBV29-1 | NA | CSVPAAGLHGYTF | TGCAGCGTCCCTGCGGCAGGGCTGCATGGCTACACCTTC
TRBJ1-1 | NA | TRBV5-1 | NA | CASSLILDRTEAFF | TGCGCCAGCAGCTTGATCTTAGACAGAACTGAAGCTTTCTTT
TRBJ2-3 | NA | TRBV14 | TRBD2 | CASSQRDYTDTQYF | TGTGCCAGCAGCCAACGGGACTACACAGATACGCAGTATTTT
TRBJ2-3 | NA | TRBV4-3 | TRBD2 | CASSQGTSGSTDTQYF | TGCGCCAGCAGCCAAGGGACTAGCGGGAGCACAGATACGCAGTATTTT
TRBJ1-2 | NA | TRBV5-5 | NA | CASSLAAGQGFYYGYTF | TGTGCCAGCAGCTTGGCGGCAGGGCAGGGGTTCTACTATGGCTACACCTTC
TRBJ2-7 | few | TRBV27 | TRBD1 | CASSNRDSTYEQYF | TGTGCCAGCAGTAACCGGGACAGCACCTACGAGCAGTACTTC
TRBJ2-1 | NA | TRBV5-1 | TRBD2 | CASSSRGRSSGSRDDEQFF | TGCGCCAGCAGCTCACGGGGGAGGTCTAGCGGGAGTAGGGACGATGAGCAGTTCTTC
TRBJ1-4 | NA | TRBV6-1 | TRBD1 | CASSERTGWDEKLFF | TGTGCCAGCAGTGAAAGGACAGGGTGGGATGAAAAACTGTTTTTT
TRBJ2-1 | once | TRBV6-5 | NA | CASSKDSSSYNEQFF | TGTGCCAGCAGTAAGGACAGTAGCTCCTACAATGAGCAGTTCTTC
TRBJ2-7 | NA | TRBV4-1 | TRBD2 | CASSPRVAGHYEQYF | TGCGCCAGCAGCCCTCGGGTAGCGGGGCACTACGAGCAGTACTTC
TRBJ1-3 | once | TRBV6-6 | TRBD1 | CASSLRTGGLSGNTIYF | TGTGCCAGCAGTCTTCGGACAGGGGGCTTGTCTGGAAACACCATATATTTT
TRBJ2-2 | NA | TRBV30 | TRBD2 | CAWRIGTSGLTGELFF | TGTGCCTGGCGAATAGGGACTAGCGGGCTGACCGGGGAGCTGTTTTTT
TRBJ2-5 | NA | TRBV12-3/TRBV12-4 | NA | CASSHSPYQYF | TGTGCCAGCAGCCACAGCCCTTACCAGTACTTC
TRBJ2-5 | NA | TRBV18 | NA | CASSPSVAGRETQYF | TGTGCCAGCTCACCATCCGTGGCGGGACGGGAGACCCAGTACTTC
TRBJ2-5 | once | TRBV10-3 | TRBD1 | CAISDWTGGFGETQYF | TGTGCCATCAGTGATTGGACAGGTGGCTTTGGAGAGACCCAGTACTTC
TRBJ1-2 | NA | TRBV28 | TRBD1 | CASSIPPGQKYGYTF | TGTGCCAGCAGTATCCCCCCGGGACAGAAATATGGCTACACCTTC
TRBJ2-7 | NA | TRBV7-2 | NA | CASSSDTYEQYF | TGTGCCAGCAGCTCAGACACCTACGAGCAGTACTTC